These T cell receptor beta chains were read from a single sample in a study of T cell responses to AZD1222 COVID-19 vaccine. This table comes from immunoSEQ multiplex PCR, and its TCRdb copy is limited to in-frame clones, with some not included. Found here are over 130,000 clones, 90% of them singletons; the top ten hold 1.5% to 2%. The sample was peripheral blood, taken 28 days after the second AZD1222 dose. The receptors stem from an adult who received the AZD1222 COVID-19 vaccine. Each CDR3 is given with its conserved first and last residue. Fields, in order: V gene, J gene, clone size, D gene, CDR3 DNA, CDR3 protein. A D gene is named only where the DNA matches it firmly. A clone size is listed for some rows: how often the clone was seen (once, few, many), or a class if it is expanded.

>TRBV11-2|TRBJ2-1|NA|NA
TGTGCCAGCAGCTTAGCGGGCAGGAGGAATGAGCAGTTCTTC
CASSLAGRRNEQFF
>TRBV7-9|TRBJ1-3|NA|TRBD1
TGTGCCAGCAGCTTTACACAGGGGACGGGCTCTGGAAACACCATATATTTT
CASSFTQGTGSGNTIYF
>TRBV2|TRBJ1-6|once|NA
TGTGCCAGCAGTCCCCAACAGCAAATTAATTCACCCCTCCACTTT
CASSPQQQINSPLHF
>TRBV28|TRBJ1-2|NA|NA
TGTGCCAGCAACCTACCCGGGACTTCGATGGCTGGCTACACCTTC
CASNLPGTSMAGYTF
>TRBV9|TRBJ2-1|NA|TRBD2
TGTGCCAGCAGCGTAGGGGGAGGCGGGAGCGGTATTAATGAGCAGTTCTTC
CASSVGGGGSGINEQFF
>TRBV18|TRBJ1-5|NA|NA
TGTGCCAGCTCACCTGGGGGGGATCAGCCCCAGCATTTT
CASSPGGDQPQHF
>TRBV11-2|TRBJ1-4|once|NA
TGTGCCAGCAGCTCAGCGGGAGGAGGGAATGAAAAACTGTTTTTT
CASSSAGGGNEKLFF
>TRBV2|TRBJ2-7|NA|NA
TGTGCCAGCAGTGAGGGGCAGCCGGGACGGCGTATTAGGTACGAGCAGTACTTC
CASSEGQPGRRIRYEQYF
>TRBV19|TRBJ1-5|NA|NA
TGTGCCAGTAGTATAGATCTGGGGAATCAGCCCCAGCATTTT
CASSIDLGNQPQHF
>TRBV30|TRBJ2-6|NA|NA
TGTGCCTGGAGTGTAGTCAGCACCTCTGGGGCCAACGTCCTGACTTTC
CAWSVVSTSGANVLTF
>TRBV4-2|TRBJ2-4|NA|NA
TGTGCCAGCAGCCAAGGAAGGGGCTGGGAAAACATTCAGTACTTC
CASSQGRGWENIQYF
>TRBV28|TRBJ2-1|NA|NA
TGTGCCAGCAGTCGAAGTGGCGGGAACAACAATGAGCAGTTCTTC
CASSRSGGNNNEQFF
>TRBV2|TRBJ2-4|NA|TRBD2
TGTGCCAGCAGTGTAGGGGCGGGGGGAGCCAAAAACATTCAGTACTTC
CASSVGAGGAKNIQYF
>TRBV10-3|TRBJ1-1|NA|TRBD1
TGTGCCATCAGGGGGACAGGGGGCAGGACTGAAGCTTTCTTT
CAIRGTGGRTEAFF
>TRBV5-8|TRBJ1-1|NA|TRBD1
TGTGCCAGCAGCTCAGACAGGGGGCTTGGGGGGAACACTGAAGCTTTCTTT
CASSSDRGLGGNTEAFF
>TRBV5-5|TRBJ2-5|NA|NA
TGTGCCAGCAGACCCGGGTACCAAGAGACCCAGTACTTC
CASRPGYQETQYF
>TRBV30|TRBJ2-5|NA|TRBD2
TGTGCCTGGAGTATGGGACTAGCGCGACAAGAGACCCAGTACTTC
CAWSMGLARQETQYF
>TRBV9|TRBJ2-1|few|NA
TGTGCCAGCAGCCCCGGTTCTCGAAGCTACAATGAGCAGTTCTTC
CASSPGSRSYNEQFF
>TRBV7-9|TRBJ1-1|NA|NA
TGTGCCAGCAGCTCCCTACAATCGACGACGGTGGGCACTGAAGCTTTCTTT
CASSSLQSTTVGTEAFF
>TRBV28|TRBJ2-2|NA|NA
TGTGCCAGCAGGAGGGTCAGGGGTTCCGGGGAGCTGTTTTTT
CASRRVRGSGELFF
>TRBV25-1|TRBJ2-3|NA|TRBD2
TGTGCCAGCAGTGAAACGGGAGGGACAGATACGCAGTATTTT
CASSETGGTDTQYF
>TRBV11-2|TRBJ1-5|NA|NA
TGTGCCAGCAGCTTAGAAGGTACCTATAGCAATCAGCCCCAGCATTTT
CASSLEGTYSNQPQHF
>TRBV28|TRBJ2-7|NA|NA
TGTGTCGCGGGACGGGAGTCCTACGAGCAGTACTTC
CVAGRESYEQYF
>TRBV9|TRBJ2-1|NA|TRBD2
TGTGCCAGCAGCTTGTCGACTAGCGGGGGGTACAATGAGCAGTTCTTC
CASSLSTSGGYNEQFF
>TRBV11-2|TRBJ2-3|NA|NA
TGTGCCAGCAGCTTAGTAGGGAAGTTGGGCACAGATACGCAGTATTTT
CASSLVGKLGTDTQYF
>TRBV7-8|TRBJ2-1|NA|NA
TGTGCCAGCAGCTTAGGGCGTTACAATGAGCAGTTCTTC
CASSLGRYNEQFF
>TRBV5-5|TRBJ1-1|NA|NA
TGTGCCAGCAGCTTGGTCGGGCAATTGGCTTTCTTT
CASSLVGQLAFF
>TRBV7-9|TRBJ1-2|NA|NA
TGTGCCAGCAGCCTACGGGAGTTACCTAACTATGGCTACACCTTC
CASSLRELPNYGYTF
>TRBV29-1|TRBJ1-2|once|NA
TGCAGCGTCGCGGGCCCAGAGGATGGCTACACCTTC
CSVAGPEDGYTF
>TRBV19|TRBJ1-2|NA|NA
TGTGCCAGTAGTATTCAGGTCGGTGGCTACACCTTC
CASSIQVGGYTF
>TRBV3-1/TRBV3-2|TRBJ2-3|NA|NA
TGTGCCAGCAGCCAAGGATCTAGCGGCACAGATACGCAGTATTTT
CASSQGSSGTDTQYF
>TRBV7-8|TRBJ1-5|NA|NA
TGTGCCAGCAGCTTCCCAGGGTTACTTCAGCCCCAGCATTTT
CASSFPGLLQPQHF
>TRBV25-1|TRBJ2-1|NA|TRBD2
TGTGCCAGCAGTGAAGCGGGAGGGGAGAGCTCCTACAATGAGCAGTTCTTC
CASSEAGGESSYNEQFF
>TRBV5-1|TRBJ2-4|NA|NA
TGCGCCAGCAGCTGGGGCGGAAACATTCAGTACTTC
CASSWGGNIQYF
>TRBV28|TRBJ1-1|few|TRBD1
TGTGCCAGCAGGGGACAGGGGGCGAACACTGAAGCTTTCTTT
CASRGQGANTEAFF
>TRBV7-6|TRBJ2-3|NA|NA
TGTGCCAGCAGCTTTACTAGGACAGATACGCAGTATTTT
CASSFTRTDTQYF
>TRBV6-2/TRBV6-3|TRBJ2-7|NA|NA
TGTGCCAGCAGCCCACCGGGACTCCAATACGAGCAGTACTTC
CASSPPGLQYEQYF
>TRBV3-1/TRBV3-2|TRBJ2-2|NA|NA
TGTGCCAGCAGTCCCCCCAGGAGCACCGGGGAGCTGTTTTTT
CASSPPRSTGELFF
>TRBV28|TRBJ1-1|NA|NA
TGTGCCAGCAGAGCTGAGGGGGGAGGATGGACTGAAGCTTTCTTT
CASRAEGGGWTEAFF
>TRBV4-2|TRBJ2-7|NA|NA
TGTGCCAGCAGCCAAGGCATAAGCGGAGCCTTCTCCTACGAGCAGTACTTC
CASSQGISGAFSYEQYF
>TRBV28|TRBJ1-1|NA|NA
TGTGCCAGCAGGGACGGAAACACTGAAGCTTTCTTT
CASRDGNTEAFF
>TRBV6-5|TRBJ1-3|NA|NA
TGTGCCAGCAGCCCCATGGGAAACACCATATATTTT
CASSPMGNTIYF
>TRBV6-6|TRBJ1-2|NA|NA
TGTGCCACCAACTCGGACGCGGTTGGTGGCTACACCTTC
CATNSDAVGGYTF
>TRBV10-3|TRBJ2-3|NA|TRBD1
TGTGCCATCAGTGAGTTGGGACAGCGAACGCAGTATTTT
CAISELGQRTQYF
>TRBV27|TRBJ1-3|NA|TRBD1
TGTGCCAGCAGTGCTCGACAGGGGATTGGAAACACCATATATTTT
CASSARQGIGNTIYF